This passage covers 18 T cell receptor beta chains from one sample sequenced in a study of human T cells and chemical hapten exposure. TCRdb re-analysed the RACE reads in MiXCR, keeping a single row per CDR3 protein. Here the sample spans more than 80,000 distinct CDR3 sequences, 10% to 13% being singletons. The time point is: pre-sensitization, week 0. Treatment noted: therapeutic diphenylcyclopropenone sensitization with weekly scalp DPC. The sequencing used whole blood, collected in connection with sensitization to the hapten diphenylcyclopropenone (DPC). The receptors here all came from a woman in her sixties with alopecia areata. Some clones in this sample may be carry-over from other donors' samples.

This clonotype has at least ten counts. The chain has TRBV19 and TRBJ1-5; perhaps TRBD1 as D (6 bases). The ends were cut back, 10 bases at V and 6 bases at J, with 19 bases in the middle. The CDR3 is 14 amino acids. Germline V gene lookup returns CDR1 LNHDA and CDR2 SQIVND (reference sequence). As DNA, the CDR3 is TGTGCCACCGCCGCGGGGGGCATCTTTCAGCCCCAGCATTTT. Translated: CATAAGGIFQPQHF. Based on the CDR3 plus reference TRBV19 and TRBJ1-5, the full variable domain is DGGITQSPKYLFRKEGQNVTLSCEQNLNHDAMYWYRQDPGQGLRLIYYSQIVNDFQKGDIAEGYSVSREKKESFPLTVTSAQKNPTAFYLCATAAGGIFQPQHFGDGTRLSIL.

This clonotype was recorded at least ten times. The gene calls are TRBV29-1 and TRBJ1-2; D perhaps matches TRBD1 (6 bases). Trimming removed 1 base at V and 3 bases at J, with 15 bases between. Germline lookup yields CDR1 SQVTM and CDR2 ANQGSEA. There are 15 residues in the CDR3. The CDR3 protein is CSVEGTVGWDYGYTF. CDR3 in DNA: TGCAGCGTTGAAGGGACAGTGGGCTGGGACTATGGCTACACCTTC.

There are a few counts of this clonotype. The genes are TRBV19 and TRBJ1-1; the D is unclear. CDR3 length: 11 residues. Germline assignment: CDR1 LNHDA and CDR2 SQIVND (reference sequence). V gave up 10 bases and J gave up 4 bases, with 10 bases separating them. Written as DNA, the CDR3 is TGTGCCACAGAAGGAACCACTGAAGCTTTCTTT. This gives the protein CATEGTTEAFF.

Comments on this clonotype: A much larger clone differs from this one at a single base, so this may be a read error. The gene calls are TRBV6-2 or TRBV6-3 and TRBJ2-7; 7 bases are shared with TRBD1. The length of the CDR3 is 14 residues. Per germline, CDR1 MNHEY and CDR2 SVGEGT. The CDR3 loop is CASSYSGTAYDQYF. The CDR3, as DNA: TGTGCCAGCAGTTACTCCGGGACAGCCTACGATCAGTACTTC.

This clonotype appeared many times. The chain has TRBV6-1 and TRBJ2-5; perhaps TRBD1 as D (5 bases). CDR1 is MNHNS, CDR2 SASEGT, per germline. V lost 6 bases, J lost 4 bases, and 12 bases lay in between. CDR3 size: 13 residues. CDR3 region: CASSPGIAETQYF. CDR3 coding DNA: TGTGCCAGCAGCCCAGGGATCGCAGAGACCCAGTACTTC.

This clonotype has at least ten counts. The chain uses TRBV19 and TRBJ2-1, with 13 bases lining up with TRBD2. Germline assignment: CDR1 LNHDA and CDR2 SQIVND (reference sequence). The V gene end was trimmed by 6 bases and the J gene end by 7 bases; junction bases not matched to a gene: 6. The CDR3 covers 15 residues. The CDR3 region is CASSKLAGGPNEQFF. The CDR3 nucleotides are TGTGCCAGTAGCAAACTAGCGGGGGGGCCAAATGAGCAGTTCTTC. The whole variable domain, remainder taken from reference TRBV19 and TRBJ2-1, is DGGITQSPKYLFRKEGQNVTLSCEQNLNHDAMYWYRQDPGQGLRLIYYSQIVNDFQKGDIAEGYSVSREKKESFPLTVTSAQKNPTAFYLCASSKLAGGPNEQFFGPGTRLTVL.

In its sample, this clonotype was seen a few times. This sequence joins TRBV5-4 and TRBJ2-7; D remains unclear. This CDR3 has 15 amino acids. The V end lost 0 bases, the J end lost 0 bases, and 10 bases lay between the germline ends. Germline CDR1 and CDR2: SGHNT and YYREEE (reference sequence). The CDR3 region is CASSLDLRSSYEQYF. Written as DNA, the CDR3 is TGTGCCAGCAGCTTGGATCTCAGGAGCTCCTACGAGCAGTACTTC.

Many counts were recorded for this clonotype. The chain has TRBV7-2 and TRBJ1-2, with D unclear. CDR1 is SGHTA, CDR2 FQGNSA, per germline. V was trimmed by 5 bases and J by 4 bases, leaving 26 bases between them. This CDR3 contains 18 residues. The CDR3 here is CASSRPPRAAHGGYGYTF. As DNA, the CDR3 is TGTGCCAGCAGCCGACCTCCTCGTGCGGCCCACGGAGGCTATGGCTACACCTTC.

This clonotype was observed at least ten times. The chain employs TRBV5-1 and TRBJ2-1; TRBD2 agrees at 7 bases. In germline, CDR1 is SGHRS, CDR2 YFSETQ. V was pared by 4 bases and J by 1 base, with 5 bases of the junction left unmatched. This CDR3 comprises 15 residues. DNA of the CDR3: TGCGCCAGCAGCCTAACTAGCGTTTCCTACAATGAGCAGTTCTTC. Translation: CASSLTSVSYNEQFF.

Many counts were recorded for this clonotype. The chain has TRBV9 and TRBJ2-5; D is possibly TRBD2 (7 bases). V was clipped by 4 bases and J by 0 bases, with 19 bases between them. Germline loops: CDR1 SGDLS, CDR2 YYNGEE. This CDR3 region has 17 residues. Here the CDR3 DNA reads TGTGCCAGCAGCCGCTCTGGGGCGGGGGCCTACCAAGAGACCCAGTACTTC. Translated: CASSRSGAGAYQETQYF.

The sample holds many counts of this clonotype. The CDR3 is CASRTPGQGAGMGEQYF. The CDR3 DNA sequence: TGTGCCAGCAGGACGCCGGGACAGGGGGCCGGGATGGGCGAGCAGTACTTC. The J gene is TRBJ2-7, the V gene TRBV6-2 or TRBV6-3; TRBD1 agrees at 12 bases. Per germline, CDR1 MNHEY and CDR2 SVGEGT. V was pared by 6 bases and J by 6 bases, with 15 bases of the junction left unmatched. The CDR3 consists of 17 residues.

This clonotype was detected only a few times. The chain recombines TRBV7-8 with TRBJ2-3, with D possibly TRBD1 on 6 matching bases. The CDR3 is 17 residues long. The germline gives CDR1 SGHVS, CDR2 FQNEAQ. Between the trimmed V and J ends, which lost 4 bases and 0 bases, there was a span of 17 bases. The CDR3 loop is CASSSMGTPLSTDTQYF. The CDR3 coding sequence is TGTGCCAGCAGCTCCATGGGGACACCTCTCAGCACAGATACGCAGTATTTT.

This clonotype was seen at least ten times. The rearrangement joins TRBV2 to TRBJ2-5; TRBD1 aligns across 8 bases. The CDR3 consists of 15 residues. V gave up 3 bases and J gave up 3 bases; unmatched junction bases: 6. Germline loops: CDR1 SNHLY, CDR2 FYNNEI. The DNA for the CDR3 is TGTGCCAGCAGTGACGGGGGACAGGCTAAAGAGACCCAGTACTTC. It encodes CASSDGGQAKETQYF.

Many counts were recorded for this clonotype. CDR3 amino acids: CASSRERYYGYTF. In nucleotides, the CDR3 is TGTGCCAGCAGCCGGGAAAGGTACTATGGCTACACCTTC. The chain employs TRBV6-1 and TRBJ1-2; D not resolved. The CDR3 is 13 residues long. Germline V CDR1 and CDR2: MNHNS, SASEGT. V was cut by 6 bases and J by 3 bases, with 11 bases left in between.

The rearrangement uses TRBV3-1 and TRBJ1-5; weak D call: TRBD1 (6 bases). The ends were cut back, 0 bases at V and 7 bases at J, with 16 bases in the middle. This CDR3 region has 16 residues. Germline-derived CDR1 and CDR2 are LGHDT and YNNKEL (reference sequence). CDR3 coding DNA: TGTGCCAGCAGCCAAGACCCTCAGGGGATCGGGCAGCCCCAGCATTTT. Translation: CASSQDPQGIGQPQHF.

This clonotype was counted between two and nine times. The chain has TRBV2 and TRBJ2-1; D is ambiguous. The CDR3 is 15 amino acids. In germline, CDR1 is SNHLY, CDR2 FYNNEI. Trimming pared 5 bases from V and 0 bases from J, leaving 11 bases between. CDR3 coding DNA: TGTGCCAGCAGTCCTCGGGTTAGCTCCTACAATGAGCAGTTCTTC. Translated, it gives CASSPRVSSYNEQFF.

This clonotype was seen many times. The chain uses TRBV7-2 and TRBJ2-1, with 11 bases lining up with TRBD2. Germline lookup yields CDR1 SGHTA and CDR2 FQGNSA. The CDR3 contains 15 residues. With V trimmed by 4 bases and J by 7 bases, 6 bases remained unmatched. As DNA, the CDR3 is TGTGCCAGCAGCTCGACTAGCGGGGTCGAGAATGAGCAGTTCTTC. It translates to CASSSTSGVENEQFF.

This clonotype occurred many times. The rearrangement joins TRBV3-1 to TRBJ1-1, with D unclear. The V gene lost 4 bases and the J gene lost 6 bases, with 18 bases spanning the gap. This CDR3 has 15 residues. Germline V gene lookup returns CDR1 LGHDT and CDR2 YNNKEL (reference sequence). The CDR3 region has the DNA TGTGCCAGCAGCCCCCCTGGGAGGTTTGCGGCTGAAGCTTTCTTT. It codes for CASSPPGRFAAEAFF.